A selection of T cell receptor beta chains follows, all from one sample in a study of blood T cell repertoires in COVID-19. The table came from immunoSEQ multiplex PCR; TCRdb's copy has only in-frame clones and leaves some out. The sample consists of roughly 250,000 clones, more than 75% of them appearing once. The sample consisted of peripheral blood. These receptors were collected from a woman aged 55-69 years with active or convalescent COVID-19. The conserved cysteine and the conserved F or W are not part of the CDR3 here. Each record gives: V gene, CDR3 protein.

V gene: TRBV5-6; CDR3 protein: ASSLEQGQETQY
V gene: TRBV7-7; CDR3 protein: ASSARPGAPGANVLT
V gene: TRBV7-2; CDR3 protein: ASGRQGLSPLH
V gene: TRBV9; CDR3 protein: ARIGRGETQY
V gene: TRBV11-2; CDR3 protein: ASTLWQADTQY
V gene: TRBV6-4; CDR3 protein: ASSPYMGQNYGYT
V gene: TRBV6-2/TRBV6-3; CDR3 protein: ASSPRWPSGAIDTQY
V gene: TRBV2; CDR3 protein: ASSEGTGTMEPQH
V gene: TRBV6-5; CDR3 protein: ASSYSVQGSQPQH
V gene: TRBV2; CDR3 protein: ASSDGGVHEQY
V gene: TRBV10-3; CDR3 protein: AISVRLKYGYT
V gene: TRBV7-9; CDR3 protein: ASSFRTGGSSYEQY
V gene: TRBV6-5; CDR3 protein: ASSTDRSNTEAF
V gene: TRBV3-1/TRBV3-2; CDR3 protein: ASSPSLRGTEAF
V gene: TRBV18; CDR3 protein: ASSPVQLDTQY
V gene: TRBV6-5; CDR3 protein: ASSGRTGHGYT
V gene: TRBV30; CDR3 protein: AWSDVGLQGREAF
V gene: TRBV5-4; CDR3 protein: ASSATPGQAFYEQY
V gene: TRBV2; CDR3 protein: ASSEAWTGSSPLH
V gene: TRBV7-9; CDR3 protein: ASSPGGLPSEQY
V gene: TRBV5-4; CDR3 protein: ASSSQGPGRDEQY
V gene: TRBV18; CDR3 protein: ASGYRGREAF
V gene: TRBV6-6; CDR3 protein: ASSLTGPTEAF
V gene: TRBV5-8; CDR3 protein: ASSLSRGWNSPLH
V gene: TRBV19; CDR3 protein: ASTPTQVTEAF
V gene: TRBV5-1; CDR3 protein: ASSLQTGGANTGELF
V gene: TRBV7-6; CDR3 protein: ASSPRRGGHLS
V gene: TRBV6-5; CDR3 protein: ASKMGGFNQPQH
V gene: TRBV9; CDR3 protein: ASSAQVYTEAF
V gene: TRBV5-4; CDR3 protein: ASSSRLAGGRYNEQF
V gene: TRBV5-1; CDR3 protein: ASSWGQGEETQY
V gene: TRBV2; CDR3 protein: ASRDRGHYNEQF
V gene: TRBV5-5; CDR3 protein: ASSLGGLSYEQY
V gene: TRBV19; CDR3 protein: ASSRVREEEGYT
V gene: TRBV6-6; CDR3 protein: ASGRTGNTEAF
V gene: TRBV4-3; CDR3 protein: ASSHYTASDRGRGGYT